This T cell receptor (beta chain) was found in a study of blood T cell repertoires in COVID-19. Cohort placement rested on clinical history that participants reported themselves. Two consecutive negative NP/OP PCR tests, clearance, or resolved symptoms defined Cohort 3 recovery. The authors' processing: Researchers report that nucleated cell counts were estimated from reference gene primer amplification. The method was immunoSEQ multiplex PCR; TCRdb's version includes in-frame clones alone and lacks a portion of them. V and J calls and clone size come straight from that table; D and trimming were deduced from the DNA. Found here are some 400,000 clones, roughly 91% of them singletons; the top ten hold less than 2%. Deletions cut 6 bases from V and 4 bases from J, with 16 bases between. This CDR3 is 15 amino acids long. Germline lookup yields CDR1 ENHRY and CDR2 SYGVKD. This clone turned up a few times.

This chain links TRBV10-3 with TRBJ1-3, with D possibly matching TRBD1 (5 bases). This clonotype originated in a woman aged 25 to 39 who had recovered from COVID-19. Sequencing used PBMCs or T cells enriched from blood (not recorded which). The CDR3 DNA follows: TGTGCCATCAGATCCTTCAGGGAAGGGGGAAACACCATATATTTT. Amino acid sequence: CAIRSFREGGNTIYF.